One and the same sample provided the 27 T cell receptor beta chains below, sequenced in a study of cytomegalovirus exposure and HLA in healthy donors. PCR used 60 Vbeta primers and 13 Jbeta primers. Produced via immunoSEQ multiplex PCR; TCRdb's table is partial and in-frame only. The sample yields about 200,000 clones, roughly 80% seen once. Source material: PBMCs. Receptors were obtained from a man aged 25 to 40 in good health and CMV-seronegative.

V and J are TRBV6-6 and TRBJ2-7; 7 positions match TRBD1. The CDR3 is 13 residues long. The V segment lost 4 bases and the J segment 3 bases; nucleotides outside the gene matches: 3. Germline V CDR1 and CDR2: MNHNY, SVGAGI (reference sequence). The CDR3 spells CASSSTGLYEQYF. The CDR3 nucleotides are TGTGCCAGCAGTTCGACAGGGCTCTACGAGCAGTACTTC.

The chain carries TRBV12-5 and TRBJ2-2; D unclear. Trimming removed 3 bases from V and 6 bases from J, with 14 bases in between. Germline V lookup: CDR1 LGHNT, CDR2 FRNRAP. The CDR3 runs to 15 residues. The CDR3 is CASGFGSLGAGELFF. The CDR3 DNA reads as TGTGCTAGTGGTTTTGGTAGCCTGGGTGCCGGGGAGCTGTTTTTT. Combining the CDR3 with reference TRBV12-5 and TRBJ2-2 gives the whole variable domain DARVTQTPRHKVTEMGQEVTMRCQPILGHNTVFWYRQTMMQGLELLAYFRNRAPLDDSGMPKDRFSAEMPDATLATLKIQPSEPRDSAVYFCASGFGSLGAGELFFGEGSRLTVL.

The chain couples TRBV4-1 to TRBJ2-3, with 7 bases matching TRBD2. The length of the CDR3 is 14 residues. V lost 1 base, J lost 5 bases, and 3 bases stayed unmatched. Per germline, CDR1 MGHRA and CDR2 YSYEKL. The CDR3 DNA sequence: TGCGCCAGCAGCCAAGGACTAGCTCTAGATACGCAGTATTTT. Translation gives CASSQGLALDTQYF.

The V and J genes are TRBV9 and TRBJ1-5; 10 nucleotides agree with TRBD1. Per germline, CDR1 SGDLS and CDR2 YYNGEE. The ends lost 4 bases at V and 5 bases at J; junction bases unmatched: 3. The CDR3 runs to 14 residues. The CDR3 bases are TGTGCCAGCAGCCCCGGGACAGGGGATCAGCCCCAGCATTTT. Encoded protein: CASSPGTGDQPQHF.

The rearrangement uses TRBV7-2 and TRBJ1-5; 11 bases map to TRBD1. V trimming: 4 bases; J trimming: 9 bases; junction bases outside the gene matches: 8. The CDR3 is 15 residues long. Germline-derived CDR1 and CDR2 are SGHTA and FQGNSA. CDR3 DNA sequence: TGTGCCAGCAGCTACGGACAGGGGGCCCTAAGGCCCCAGCATTTT. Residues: CASSYGQGALRPQHF.

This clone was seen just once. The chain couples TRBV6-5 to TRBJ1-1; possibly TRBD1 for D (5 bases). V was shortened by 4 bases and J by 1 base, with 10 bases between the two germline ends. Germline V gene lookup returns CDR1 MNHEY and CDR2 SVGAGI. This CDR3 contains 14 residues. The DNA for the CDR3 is TGTGCCAGCAGTTTGACTCAGGGGAACACTGAAGCTTTCTTT. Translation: CASSLTQGNTEAFF.

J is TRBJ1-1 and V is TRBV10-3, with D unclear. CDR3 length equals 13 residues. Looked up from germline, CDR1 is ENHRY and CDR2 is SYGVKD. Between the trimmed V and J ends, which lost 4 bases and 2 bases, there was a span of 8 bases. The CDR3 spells CAISAGENTEAFF. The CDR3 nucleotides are TGTGCCATCAGTGCCGGGGAAAACACTGAAGCTTTCTTT.

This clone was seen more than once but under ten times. The CDR3 protein is CSATRGNSGNTIYF. The CDR3 DNA is TGCAGCGCCACCAGGGGTAACTCTGGAAACACCATATATTTT. This chain uses TRBV29-1 with TRBJ1-3; possible D gene TRBD1, 6 bases. V was cut by 7 bases and J by 0 bases, with 13 bases left in between. The CDR3 runs to 14 residues. In germline, CDR1 is SQVTM, CDR2 ANQGSEA.

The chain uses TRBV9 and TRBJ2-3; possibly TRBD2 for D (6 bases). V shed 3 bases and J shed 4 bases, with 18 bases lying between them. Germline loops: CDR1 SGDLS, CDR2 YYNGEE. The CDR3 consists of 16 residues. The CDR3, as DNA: TGTGCCAGCAGCGCGTGGGGGACGGGGAGGCCAGATACGCAGTATTTT. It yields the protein CASSAWGTGRPDTQYF.

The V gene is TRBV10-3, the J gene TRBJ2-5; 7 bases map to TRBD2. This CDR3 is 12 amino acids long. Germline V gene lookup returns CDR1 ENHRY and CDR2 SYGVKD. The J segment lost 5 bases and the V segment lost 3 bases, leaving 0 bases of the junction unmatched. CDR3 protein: CAISDSGETQYF. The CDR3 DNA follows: TGTGCCATCAGTGATAGCGGGGAGACCCAGTACTTC.

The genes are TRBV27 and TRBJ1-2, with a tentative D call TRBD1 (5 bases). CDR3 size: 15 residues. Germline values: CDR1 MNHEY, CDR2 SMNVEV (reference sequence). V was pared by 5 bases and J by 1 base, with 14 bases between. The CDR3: CASSSIPGINYGYTF. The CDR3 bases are TGTGCCAGCAGTAGCATTCCAGGGATTAACTATGGCTACACCTTC.

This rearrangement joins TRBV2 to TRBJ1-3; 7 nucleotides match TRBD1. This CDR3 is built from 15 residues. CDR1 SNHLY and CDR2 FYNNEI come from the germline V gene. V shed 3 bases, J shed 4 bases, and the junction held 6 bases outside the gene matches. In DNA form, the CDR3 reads TGTGCCAGCAGTGACAGGGGGACGAGGGGAAACACCATATATTTT. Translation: CASSDRGTRGNTIYF.

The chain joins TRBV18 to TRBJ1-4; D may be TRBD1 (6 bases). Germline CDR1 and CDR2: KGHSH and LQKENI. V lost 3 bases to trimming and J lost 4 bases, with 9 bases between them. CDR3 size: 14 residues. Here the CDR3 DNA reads TGTGCCAGCTCACCGGACAGCCGTAATGAAAAACTGTTTTTT. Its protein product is CASSPDSRNEKLFF.

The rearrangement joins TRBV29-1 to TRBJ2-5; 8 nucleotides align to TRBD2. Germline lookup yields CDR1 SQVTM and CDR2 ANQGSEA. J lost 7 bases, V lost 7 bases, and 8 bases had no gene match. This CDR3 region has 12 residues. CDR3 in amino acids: CSAGGARGTQYF. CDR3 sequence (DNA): TGCAGCGCCGGGGGGGCCCGGGGGACCCAGTACTTC.

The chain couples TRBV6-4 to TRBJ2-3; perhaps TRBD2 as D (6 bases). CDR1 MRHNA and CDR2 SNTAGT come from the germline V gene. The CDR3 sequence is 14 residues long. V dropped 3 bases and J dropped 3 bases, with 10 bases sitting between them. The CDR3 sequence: CASSEGTVTDTQYF. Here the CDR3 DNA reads TGTGCCAGCAGTGAGGGGACTGTGACAGATACGCAGTATTTT.

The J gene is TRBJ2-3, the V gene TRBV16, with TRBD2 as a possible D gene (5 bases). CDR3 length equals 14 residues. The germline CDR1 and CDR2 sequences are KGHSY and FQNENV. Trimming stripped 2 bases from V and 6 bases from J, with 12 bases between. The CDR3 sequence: CASSQSLATDTQYF. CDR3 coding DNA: TGTGCCAGCAGCCAAAGCCTAGCAACCGATACGCAGTATTTT. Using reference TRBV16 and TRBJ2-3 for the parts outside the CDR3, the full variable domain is GEEVAQTPKHLVRGEGQKAKLYCAPIKGHSYVFWYQQVLKNEFKFLISFQNENVFDETGMPKERFSAKCLPNSPCSLEIQATKLEDSAVYFCASSQSLATDTQYFGPGTRLTVL.

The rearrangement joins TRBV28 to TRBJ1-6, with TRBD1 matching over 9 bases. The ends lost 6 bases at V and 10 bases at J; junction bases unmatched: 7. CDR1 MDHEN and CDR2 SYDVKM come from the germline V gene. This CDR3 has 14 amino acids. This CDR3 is CASSLQGARSPLHF. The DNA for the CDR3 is TGTGCCAGCAGCCTACAGGGGGCGAGGTCACCCCTCCACTTT. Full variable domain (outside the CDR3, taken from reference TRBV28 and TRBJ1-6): DVKVTQSSRYLVKRTGEKVFLECVQDMDHENMFWYRQDPGLGLRLIYFSYDVKMKEKGDIPEGYSVSREKKERFSLILESASTNQTSMYLCASSLQGARSPLHFGNGTRLTVT.

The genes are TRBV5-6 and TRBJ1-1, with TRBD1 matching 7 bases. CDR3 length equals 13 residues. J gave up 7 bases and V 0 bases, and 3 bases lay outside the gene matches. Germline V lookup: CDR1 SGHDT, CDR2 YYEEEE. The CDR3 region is CASSLDRGIEAFF. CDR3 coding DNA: TGTGCCAGCAGCTTGGACAGGGGAATTGAAGCTTTCTTT.

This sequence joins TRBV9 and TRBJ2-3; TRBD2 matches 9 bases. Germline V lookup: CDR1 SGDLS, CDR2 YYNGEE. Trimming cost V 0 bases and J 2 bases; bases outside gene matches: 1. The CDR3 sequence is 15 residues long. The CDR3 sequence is CASSVGGGATDTQYF. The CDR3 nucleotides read TGTGCCAGCAGCGTAGGCGGGGGGGCCACAGATACGCAGTATTTT.

In DNA, the CDR3 is TGTGCCAGCAGTTCACGAGACACCAGCTCCTACAATGAGCAGTTCTTC. Protein: CASSSRDTSSYNEQFF. This chain uses TRBV6-5 with TRBJ2-1; no firm D call. Germline lookup yields CDR1 MNHEY and CDR2 SVGAGI. Trimming stripped 4 bases from V and 0 bases from J, with 13 bases between. This CDR3 is 16 amino acids long.

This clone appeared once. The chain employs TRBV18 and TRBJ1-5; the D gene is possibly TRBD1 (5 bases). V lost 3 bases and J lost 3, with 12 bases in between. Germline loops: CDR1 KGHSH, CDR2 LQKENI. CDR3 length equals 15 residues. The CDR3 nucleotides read TGTGCCAGCTCACCTTCGACAGCTTTCAATCAGCCCCAGCATTTT. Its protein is CASSPSTAFNQPQHF.

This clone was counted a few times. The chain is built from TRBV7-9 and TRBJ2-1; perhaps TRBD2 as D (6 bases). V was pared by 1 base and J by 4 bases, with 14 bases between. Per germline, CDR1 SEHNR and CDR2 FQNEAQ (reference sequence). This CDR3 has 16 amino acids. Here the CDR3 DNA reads TGTGCCAGCAGCTTAGGTGGGCAGGGAGGATACAATGAGCAGTTCTTC. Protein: CASSLGGQGGYNEQFF.

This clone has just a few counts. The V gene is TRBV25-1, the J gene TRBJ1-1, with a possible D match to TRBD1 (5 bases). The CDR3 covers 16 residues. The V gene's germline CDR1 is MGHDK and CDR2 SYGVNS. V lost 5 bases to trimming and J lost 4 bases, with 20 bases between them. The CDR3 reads CASSPQEGSRVTEAFF. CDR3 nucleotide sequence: TGTGCCAGCAGTCCCCAGGAGGGGAGTAGGGTCACTGAAGCTTTCTTT.

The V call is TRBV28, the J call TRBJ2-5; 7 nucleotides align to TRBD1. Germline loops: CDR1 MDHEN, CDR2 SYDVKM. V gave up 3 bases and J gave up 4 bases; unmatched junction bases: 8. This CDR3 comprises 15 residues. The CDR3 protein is CASSFTTGMGETQYF. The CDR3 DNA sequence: TGTGCCAGCAGTTTTACGACAGGGATGGGAGAGACCCAGTACTTC.

CDR3 amino acids: CASMTDVRGYTF. The DNA for the CDR3 is TGTGCCAGCATGACAGATGTTCGTGGCTACACCTTC. This chain uses TRBV6-1 with TRBJ1-2; tentative D call: TRBD1 (5 bases). CDR3 length: 12 amino acids. V lost 7 bases to trimming and J lost 7 bases, with 13 bases between them. In germline, CDR1 is MNHNS, CDR2 SASEGT.

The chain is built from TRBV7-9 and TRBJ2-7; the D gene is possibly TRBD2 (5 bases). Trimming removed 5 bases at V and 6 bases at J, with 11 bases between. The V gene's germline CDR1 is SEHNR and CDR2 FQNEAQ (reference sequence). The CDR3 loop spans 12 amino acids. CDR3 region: CASSHPRGEQYF. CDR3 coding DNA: TGTGCCAGCAGCCACCCTCGGGGCGAGCAGTACTTC.

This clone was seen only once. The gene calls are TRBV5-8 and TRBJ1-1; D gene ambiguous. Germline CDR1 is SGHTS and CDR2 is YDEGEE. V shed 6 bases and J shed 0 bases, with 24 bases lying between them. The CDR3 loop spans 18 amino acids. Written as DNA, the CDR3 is TGTGCCAGCACCCAGACGGGAACCTTAGGACTCATGAACACTGAAGCTTTCTTT. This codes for CASTQTGTLGLMNTEAFF.